The 20 T cell receptor beta chains below were found in one sample sequenced in a study of shared clonotypes between healthy human individuals. Generated by immunoSEQ multiplex PCR, the TCRdb table keeps only in-frame clones and is missing some. The sample comprises 2 million or so clones, about 95% of which are singletons, and approximately 1.2% rests with the top ten. Positive CCR7 selection of CD45RO-negative cells yielded the naive CD8 cells, and terminally differentiated effector memory CD45RA+ cells were excluded. The material sequenced was naive CD8+ T cells sorted from blood. The receptor set was obtained from a man between 18 and 29 years old in good health.

V gene TRBV6-5 combines with J gene TRBJ2-7, with D tentatively TRBD2 (6 bases). This CDR3 spans 15 amino acids. V was clipped by 0 bases and J by 2 bases, with 11 bases between them. Germline lookup yields CDR1 MNHEY and CDR2 SVGAGI. The CDR3 sequence is CASSYSRTTTYEQYF. For the CDR3, the DNA is TGTGCCAGCAGTTACTCCCGGACTACCACCTACGAGCAGTACTTC.

The genes are TRBV14 and TRBJ2-5; TRBD2 is a possible D gene (6 bases). V was shortened by 3 bases and J by 6 bases, with 14 bases between the two germline ends. The CDR3 has 14 amino acids. Germline V gives CDR1 SGHDN, CDR2 FVKESK. The CDR3 protein is CASSQGDWGQTQYF. The CDR3, as DNA: TGTGCCAGCAGCCAGGGGGACTGGGGACAGACCCAGTACTTC.

The table lists this clone with a count of one. The V and J genes are TRBV5-4 and TRBJ1-2, with TRBD1 matching 8 bases. The CDR3 loop spans 15 amino acids. Losses at the gene ends were 0 bases for V and 4 bases for J; bases not matched to a gene: 5. CDR1 and CDR2 (germline): SGHNT, YYREEE (reference sequence). CDR3 nucleotide sequence: TGTGCCAGCAGCTTGGGACAGGGGCTGGGCTATGGCTACACCTTC. Amino acid sequence: CASSLGQGLGYGYTF.

Comments on this clone: A read error may account for a junction end that differs from germline. The V and J genes are TRBV6-1 and TRBJ2-5, with TRBD1 matching 8 bases. Germline CDR1 reads MNHNS; CDR2 reads SASEGT. The CDR3 is made up of 13 amino acids. The CDR3 spells CASRDRGGGTQYF. The CDR3 nucleotides read TGTGCCAGCCGTGACAGGGGCGGTGGGACCCAGTACTTC.

This chain joins TRBV6-5 and TRBJ2-7; D may match TRBD1 or TRBD2 (6 bases each). CDR3 size: 13 residues. V was shortened by 6 bases and J by 3 bases, with 12 bases between the two germline ends. Per germline, CDR1 MNHEY and CDR2 SVGAGI. In DNA, the CDR3 is TGTGCCAGCAGACTCAGGGGAGGCTACGAGCAGTACTTC. Residues: CASRLRGGYEQYF.

The chain links TRBV29-1 to TRBJ2-7, with D unresolved. CDR3 size: 14 residues. Trimming removed 7 bases from V and 0 bases from J, with 16 bases in between. In germline, CDR1 is SQVTM, CDR2 ANQGSEA. In DNA form, the CDR3 reads TGCAGCGCTAGTGAGGCGAGCAGCTCCTACGAGCAGTACTTC. Protein sequence: CSASEASSSYEQYF.

J is TRBJ2-2 and V is TRBV12-5; possible D gene TRBD1, 5 bases. The CDR3 loop spans 15 amino acids. CDR1 is LGHNT and CDR2 is FRNRAP in the germline V gene. The V and J ends lost 4 bases and 0 bases respectively, with 9 bases between them. The CDR3 DNA follows: TGTGCTAGTGGTTCGTGGACAACGAACACCGGGGAGCTGTTTTTT. Residues: CASGSWTTNTGELFF.

This clone was found once. The gene calls are TRBV5-4 and TRBJ1-4; the match to TRBD1 covers 8 bases. CDR3 length: 15 amino acids. Germline CDR1 is SGHNT and CDR2 is YYREEE (reference sequence). V trimming: 0 bases; J trimming: 3 bases; junction bases outside the gene matches: 1. This CDR3 reads CASSLGTGSNEKLFF. The CDR3 DNA reads as TGTGCCAGCAGCTTGGGGACAGGGTCTAATGAAAAACTGTTTTTT.

The chain employs TRBV7-9 and TRBJ1-1, with D hard to call. V was cut by 5 bases and J by 6 bases, with 7 bases left in between. The CDR3 totals 11 residues. Germline V gene lookup returns CDR1 SEHNR and CDR2 FQNEAQ (reference sequence). CDR3 sequence: CASSRSAEAFF. The CDR3 nucleotides read TGTGCCAGCAGCCGTTCGGCTGAAGCTTTCTTT.

The J gene is TRBJ2-7, the V gene TRBV2; D is perhaps TRBD1 (5 bases). This CDR3 is 13 amino acids long. V was shortened by 10 bases and J by 0 bases, with 13 bases between the two germline ends. Germline loops: CDR1 SNHLY, CDR2 FYNNEI. CDR3 residues: CATRATDSYEQYF. The CDR3 nucleotides are TGTGCCACTCGCGCGACAGACTCCTACGAGCAGTACTTC.

The rearrangement uses TRBV6-5 and TRBJ2-2, with D unresolved. The germline V gene has CDR1 MNHEY and CDR2 SVGAGI. Trimming removed 2 bases at V and 8 bases at J, with 15 bases between. The CDR3 is made up of 15 amino acids. The CDR3 nucleotides read TGTGCCAGCAGTTACGGTGTTGGTGGAGCGGGGGAGCTGTTTTTT. It codes for CASSYGVGGAGELFF.

V is TRBV13 and J is TRBJ2-5, with D unclear. Germline V lookup: CDR1 PRHDT, CDR2 FYEKMQ (reference sequence). This CDR3 is 14 amino acids long. Deletions cut 4 bases from V and 5 bases from J, with 14 bases between. The CDR3 is CASSSINSAETQYF. The CDR3 bases are TGTGCCAGCAGCTCCATTAACAGCGCGGAGACCCAGTACTTC.

The rearrangement links TRBV7-9 to TRBJ1-1, with 10 bases fitting TRBD1. Germline CDR1 is SEHNR and CDR2 is FQNEAQ (reference sequence). The V segment lost 4 bases and the J segment 0 bases; nucleotides outside the gene matches: 2. The CDR3 runs 15 residues. The CDR3 here is CASSSGQGVNTEAFF. CDR3 sequence (DNA): TGTGCCAGCAGCTCCGGACAGGGGGTGAACACTGAAGCTTTCTTT. The full variable domain, with the rest looked up from reference TRBV7-9 and TRBJ1-1, is DTGVSQNPRHKITKRGQNVTFRCDPISEHNRLYWYRQTLGQGPEFLTYFQNEAQLEKSRLLSDRFSAERPKGSFSTLEIQRTEQGDSAMYLCASSSGQGVNTEAFFGQGTRLTVV.

The rearrangement joins TRBV6-8 to TRBJ2-3; perhaps D is TRBD1 or TRBD2 (6 bases each). The CDR3 runs 14 residues. V was cut by 11 bases and J by 2 bases, with 17 bases left in between. Germline values: CDR1 MNHGY, CDR2 SAAAGT. CDR3 residues: CAPTEAGHTDTQYF. In DNA, the CDR3 is TGTGCCCCTACGGAGGCGGGACACACAGATACGCAGTATTTT.

CDR3 nucleotide sequence: TGCGCCAGCAGCACGCAGGGGAGGGCTTGGGCAGATACGCAGTATTTT. This encodes CASSTQGRAWADTQYF. The V and J genes are TRBV5-1 and TRBJ2-3, with D possibly being TRBD2 (7 bases). The CDR3 consists of 16 residues. Trimming pared 4 bases from V and 4 bases from J, leaving 19 bases between. Per the germline V gene, CDR1 is SGHRS and CDR2 is YFSETQ.

V usage is TRBV27 and J usage is TRBJ1-3, with D possibly TRBD1 on 5 matching bases. Trimming stripped 5 bases from V and 0 bases from J, with 17 bases between. This CDR3 has 17 residues. Germline V gene sequence: CDR1 MNHEY, CDR2 SMNVEV (reference sequence). The CDR3 protein is CASSAGAGAFSGNTIYF. CDR3 DNA: TGTGCCAGCAGTGCAGGCGCCGGGGCCTTCTCTGGAAACACCATATATTTT.

This sequence joins TRBV27 and TRBJ1-3; D gene ambiguous. The ends were cut back, 1 base at V and 1 base at J, with 2 bases in the middle. The CDR3 covers 13 residues. CDR1 MNHEY and CDR2 SMNVEV come from the germline V gene (reference sequence). The CDR3 DNA follows: TGTGCCAGCAGTTTATTGTCTGGAAACACCATATATTTT. Protein: CASSLLSGNTIYF.

CDR3 residues: CASSLTMGWNEQFF. The CDR3 DNA reads TGTGCCAGCAGCCTTACTATGGGGTGGAATGAGCAGTTCTTC. This sequence joins TRBV14 and TRBJ2-1; no clear D gene. This CDR3 comprises 14 residues. CDR1 is SGHDN and CDR2 is FVKESK in the germline V gene. Trimming shortened V by 4 bases and J by 7 bases, and 14 bases separated the two germline ends.

This chain links TRBV27 with TRBJ2-1, with 10 bases aligning to TRBD2. This CDR3 contains 17 residues. Germline trimming cut 2 bases from V and 6 bases from J; bases unmatched to any gene: 10. Germline V gene sequence: CDR1 MNHEY, CDR2 SMNVEV (reference sequence). CDR3 sequence reads: CASSLMASGGRGNEQFF. For the CDR3, the DNA is TGTGCCAGCAGTTTAATGGCTAGCGGGGGCCGGGGCAATGAGCAGTTCTTC.

The V gene is TRBV13, the J gene TRBJ1-2, with 10 positions matching TRBD1. Germline CDR1 and CDR2: PRHDT and FYEKMQ (reference sequence). There are 14 residues in the CDR3. The V segment lost 5 bases and the J segment 5 bases; nucleotides outside the gene matches: 5. Written as DNA, the CDR3 is TGTGCCAGCAGCACCGGGACAGGGGCTTATGGCTACACCTTC. It translates to CASSTGTGAYGYTF.